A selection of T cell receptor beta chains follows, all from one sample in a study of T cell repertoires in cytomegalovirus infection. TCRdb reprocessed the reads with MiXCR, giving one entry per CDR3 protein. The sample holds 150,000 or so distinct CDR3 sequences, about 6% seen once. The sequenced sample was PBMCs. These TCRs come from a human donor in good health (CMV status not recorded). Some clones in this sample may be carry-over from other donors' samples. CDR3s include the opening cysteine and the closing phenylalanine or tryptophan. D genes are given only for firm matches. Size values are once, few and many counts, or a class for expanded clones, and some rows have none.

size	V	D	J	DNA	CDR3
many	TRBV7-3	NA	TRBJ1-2	TGTGCCAGCAGCTTTTCATCGGACGCCTATGGCTACACCTTC	CASSFSSDAYGYTF
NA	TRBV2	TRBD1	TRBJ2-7	TGTGCCAGCAGTAGGGACAGACTAATCGAGCAGTACTTC	CASSRDRLIEQYF
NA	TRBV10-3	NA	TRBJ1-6	TGTGCCACTCTCGGGACTGATTATTCACCCCTCCACTTT	CATLGTDYSPLHF
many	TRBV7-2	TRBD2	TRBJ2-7	TGTGCCAGCAGCTTAGAAGGGACTAGCGCAACCTACGAGCAGTACTTC	CASSLEGTSATYEQYF
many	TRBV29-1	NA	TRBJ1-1	TGCAGCGTTGTTTTGCGTTTGAACACTGAAGCTTTCTTT	CSVVLRLNTEAFF
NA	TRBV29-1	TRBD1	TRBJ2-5	TGCAGCGTTGACGCGACAGGGGCGGGGGAGACCCAGTACTTC	CSVDATGAGETQYF
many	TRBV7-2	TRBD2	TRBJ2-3	TGTGCCAGCAGCTTAGGGAGCGGGGGGGCTAGCACAGATACGCAGTATTTT	CASSLGSGGASTDTQYF
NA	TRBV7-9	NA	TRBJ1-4	TGTGCCAGCAGCTTCGGCAGCTGGAAACTGTTTTTT	CASSFGSWKLFF
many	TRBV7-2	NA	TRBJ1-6	TGTGCCAGCAGCTTAACCGACCGTGGAAGCTCCTATAATTCACCCCTCCACTTT	CASSLTDRGSSYNSPLHF
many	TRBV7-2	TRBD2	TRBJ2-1	TGTGCCAGCAGCTTAGTCCTAGCGGGGGGGTACAATGAGCAGTTCTTC	CASSLVLAGGYNEQFF
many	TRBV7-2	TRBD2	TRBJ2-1	TGTGCCAGCAGCCGTAGCGGGGGGGCCCGTGATGAGCAGTTCTTC	CASSRSGGARDEQFF
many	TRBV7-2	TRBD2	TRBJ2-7	TGTGCCAGCAGGGGGGGGTACGAGCAGTACTTC	CASRGGYEQYF
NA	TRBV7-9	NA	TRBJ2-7	TGTGCCAGCAGCTTGTCTGGCTCCTACGAGCAGTACTTC	CASSLSGSYEQYF
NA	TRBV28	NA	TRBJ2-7	TGTGCCAGCAGTTTGTACGGTTCCTACGAGCAGTACTTC	CASSLYGSYEQYF
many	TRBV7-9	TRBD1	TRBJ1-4	TGTGCCAGCAGCTTTGGACAGGGGAGCGAAAAACTGTTTTTT	CASSFGQGSEKLFF
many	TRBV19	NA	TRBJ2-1	TGTGCCAGTACCCCAAGCTCCTACAATGAGCAGTTCTTC	CASTPSSYNEQFF
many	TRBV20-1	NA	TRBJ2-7	TGCAGTGCTAGAGGGGGAGAGGGCGGCTCCTACGAGCAGTACTTC	CSARGGEGGSYEQYF
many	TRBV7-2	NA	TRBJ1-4	TGTGCCAGCAGCTTAGAAGCTACAACTAATGAAAAACTGTTTTTT	CASSLEATTNEKLFF
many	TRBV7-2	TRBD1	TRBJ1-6	TGTGCCAGCAGCCTGACAGGGCAGGGCTCACCCCTCCACTTT	CASSLTGQGSPLHF
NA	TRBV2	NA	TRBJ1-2	TGTGCCAGCGAGGCACAGGGAATCGACTATGGCTACACCTTC	CASEAQGIDYGYTF
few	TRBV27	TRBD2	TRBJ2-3	TGTGCCAGCAGTTTACTAGCGGTGAACACAGATACGCAGTATTTT	CASSLLAVNTDTQYF
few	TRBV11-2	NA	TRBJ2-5	TGTGCCAGCAGCCAAGAAGGGGGAGGGACCCAGTACTTC	CASSQEGGGTQYF
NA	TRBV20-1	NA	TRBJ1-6	TGCAGTGCTAGACCGGGCTCCTATAATTCACCCCTCCACTTT	CSARPGSYNSPLHF
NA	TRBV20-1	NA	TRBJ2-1	TGCAGTGCTACAAACCCTGGGACTGCCTCCTACAATGAGCAGTTCTTC	CSATNPGTASYNEQFF
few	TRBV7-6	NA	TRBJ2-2	TGTGCCAGCAGTCCCCGTTTTACTGTGAACACCGGGGAGCTGTTTTTT	CASSPRFTVNTGELFF
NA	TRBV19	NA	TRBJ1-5	TGTGCCAGTAGTATTCAGCGGGGAGTCGTTCAGCCCCAGCATTTT	CASSIQRGVVQPQHF
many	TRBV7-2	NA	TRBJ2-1	TGTGCCAGCAGACGGGGAACGGAAAATGAGCAGTTCTTC	CASRRGTENEQFF
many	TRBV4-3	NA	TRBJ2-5	TGCGCCAGCAGCCAAGATTTGAGAGAGACCCAGTACTTC	CASSQDLRETQYF
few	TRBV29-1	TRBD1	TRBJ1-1	TGCAGCGTTGACAAGTTTCCAGGGGGAGGGACTGAAGCTTTCTTT	CSVDKFPGGGTEAFF
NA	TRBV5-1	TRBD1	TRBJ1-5	TGCGCCAGCAGCTTGAATGGACAGGGGAGCAATCAGCCCCAGCATTTT	CASSLNGQGSNQPQHF
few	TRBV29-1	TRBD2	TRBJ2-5	TGCAGCGTTGGGGCGGGGGGTTCGGCTCAAGAGACCCAGTACTTC	CSVGAGGSAQETQYF
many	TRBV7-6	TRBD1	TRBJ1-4	TGTGCCAGCAGCTTGACAGGGTCGGGGGAAAAACTGTTTTTT	CASSLTGSGEKLFF
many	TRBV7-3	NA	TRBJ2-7	TGTGCCAGCGGGATACAGGGTGGTAGTCCCTACGAGCAGTACTTC	CASGIQGGSPYEQYF
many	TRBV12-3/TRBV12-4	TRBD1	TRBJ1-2	TGTGCCAGCAGCCCCGACAGGGAGTGGAATGGCTACACCTTC	CASSPDREWNGYTF
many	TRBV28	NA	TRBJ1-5	TGTGCCAGCAGTAAGAGACCGAGTCAGCCCCAGCATTTT	CASSKRPSQPQHF
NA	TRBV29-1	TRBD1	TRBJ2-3	TGCAGCGTTGAAGGCGGACAGGGGAGCACAGATACGCAGTATTTT	CSVEGGQGSTDTQYF
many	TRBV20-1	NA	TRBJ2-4	TGCAGTGCTAGAGATCCTAGGAGTTCGGCCAAAAACATTCAGTACTTC	CSARDPRSSAKNIQYF
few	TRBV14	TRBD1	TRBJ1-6	TGTGCCAGCAGCCAGGGACAGGGCCTCAATTCACCCCTCCACTTT	CASSQGQGLNSPLHF
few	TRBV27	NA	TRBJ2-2	TGTGCCAGCAGTCCAGACCCGCGGTTCCCCGGGGAGCTGTTTTTT	CASSPDPRFPGELFF
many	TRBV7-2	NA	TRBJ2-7	TGTGCCAGCAGCTTAAGGTCTAGAGGCGCCGAGCAGTACTTC	CASSLRSRGAEQYF
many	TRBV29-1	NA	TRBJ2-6	TGCAGCGTTGATCGCGTCTCTGGGGCCAACGTCCTGACTTTC	CSVDRVSGANVLTF
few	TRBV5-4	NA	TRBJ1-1	TGTGCCAGCAGCTTGGGGCAGGAGGGGAAAGCTTTCTTT	CASSLGQEGKAFF
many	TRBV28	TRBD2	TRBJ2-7	TGTGCCAGCAGCCAAAGCGGGGGGATCTCCTACGAGCAGTACTTC	CASSQSGGISYEQYF
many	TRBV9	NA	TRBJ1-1	TGTGCCAGCAGCAGCACGGGGGGATACACTGAAGCTTTCTTT	CASSSTGGYTEAFF
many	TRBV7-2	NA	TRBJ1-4	TGTGCCAGCAGCCTCGGGACCCACCTCTGGGGTGAAAAACTGTTTTTT	CASSLGTHLWGEKLFF
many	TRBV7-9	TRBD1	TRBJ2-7	TGTGCCAGCAGCTTCGCAGGGGGCCCCTACGAGCAGTACTTC	CASSFAGGPYEQYF
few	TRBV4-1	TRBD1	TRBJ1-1	TGCGCCAGCAGCCTACTACCGGGACAGGGAATCTCTGAAGCTTTCTTT	CASSLLPGQGISEAFF
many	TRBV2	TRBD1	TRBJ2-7	TGTGCCAGCAGTGAATTTGGACAGGGGGCATCCTACGAGCAGTACTTC	CASSEFGQGASYEQYF
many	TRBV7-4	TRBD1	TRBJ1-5	TGTGCCAGCAGCCTCGGACAGGCGGACAATCAGCCCCAGCATTTT	CASSLGQADNQPQHF
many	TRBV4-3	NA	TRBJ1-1	TGCGCCAGCAGCCAAGATACGACGGCCGGTCAGGACACTGAAGCTTTCTTT	CASSQDTTAGQDTEAFF
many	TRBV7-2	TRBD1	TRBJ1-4	TGTGCCAGCAGCAGGACAGGGTATAATGAAAAACTGTTTTTT	CASSRTGYNEKLFF
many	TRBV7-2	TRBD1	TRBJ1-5	TGTGCCAGCAGCTCTTTGACAGGGACTCAGCCCCAGCATTTT	CASSSLTGTQPQHF
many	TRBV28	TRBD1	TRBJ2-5	TGTGCCAGCAGTTGGCAGAGGTTTTGGACAGGGCAAGAGACCCAGTACTTC	CASSWQRFWTGQETQYF